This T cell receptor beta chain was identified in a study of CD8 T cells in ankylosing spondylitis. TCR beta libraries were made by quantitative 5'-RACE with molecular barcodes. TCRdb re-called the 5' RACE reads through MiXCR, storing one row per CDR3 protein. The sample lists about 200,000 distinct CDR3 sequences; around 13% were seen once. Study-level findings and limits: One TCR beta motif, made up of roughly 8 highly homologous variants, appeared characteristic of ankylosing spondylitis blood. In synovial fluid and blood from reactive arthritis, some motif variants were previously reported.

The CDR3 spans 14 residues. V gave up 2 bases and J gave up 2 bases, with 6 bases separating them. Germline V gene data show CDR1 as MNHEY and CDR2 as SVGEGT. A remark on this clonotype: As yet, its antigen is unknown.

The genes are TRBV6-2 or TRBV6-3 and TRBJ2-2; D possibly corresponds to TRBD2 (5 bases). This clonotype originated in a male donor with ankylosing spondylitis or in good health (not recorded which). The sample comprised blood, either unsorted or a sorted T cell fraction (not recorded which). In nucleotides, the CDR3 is TGTGCCAGCAGTTACCGGGGAAACACCGGGGAGCTGTTTTTT. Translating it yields CASSYRGNTGELFF.